The source of this T cell receptor beta chain is a study of cytomegalovirus exposure and HLA in healthy donors. From germline, CDR1 is SGHTS and CDR2 YDEGEE. The CDR3 is 15 amino acids. The V gene end was trimmed by 0 bases and the J gene end by 10 bases; junction bases not matched to a gene: 12. The PCR contained 60 Vbeta and 13 Jbeta primers. The repertoire was sequenced with immunoSEQ multiplex PCR; TCRdb's copy has only in-frame clones and lacks some. The profile shows approximately 100,000 clones, about three quarters of them singletons. Source material: PBMCs. This sequence joins TRBV5-8 and TRBJ1-1; 7 bases are shared with TRBD1. The clonotype comes from a boy aged 5-17 years in good health and CMV-seronegative. In nucleotides, the CDR3 is TGTGCCAGCAGCTTGGAGGGCGACAGGGCTTGGGGAGCTTTCTTT. Amino acids: CASSLEGDRAWGAFF.